This paragraph covers one TCR beta chain sequence. Only a few counts were recorded for this clonotype. Its specific antigen is unknown. Nothing much larger sits one base from this clone, and base qualities are not available. This sample is part of a study of CD8 T cells in ankylosing spondylitis (dated 2017 in TCRdb). A note on the overall study: The study profiled T cell receptor beta repertoires in healthy donors and ankylosing spondylitis patients to find disease-linked TCR variants. Peripheral blood was sampled, and synovial fluid was also collected from ankylosing spondylitis patients. In total, the full study cohort was made up of 85 to 140 healthy donors and 20 to 25 ankylosing spondylitis patients.

Sequenced on an Illumina HiSeq 2500. Quantitative 5'-RACE with molecular barcodes was the method used to prepare the TCR beta libraries. The study's own analysis went as follows. Disease-linked TCR variants were identified with a new computational method built on a probabilistic model of VDJ rearrangement. In-frame beta chains were kept once TCRdb had trimmed the public reads at Q25 with fastp and called clones with MiXCR. Records with the same CDR3 protein are collapsed into one entry carrying the most frequent genes and DNA. The V and J calls shown here were made by TCRdb, not taken from the authors' results. The sample yields about 360,000 distinct CDR3 sequences; 14% to 15% were counted once. The ten largest clones take up 0.95% to 1.4% of the sample. The germline V gene sets CDR1 to MGHRA and CDR2 to YSYEKL. Relative to germline, V is 2 bases shorter and J is 5 bases shorter, with 12 bases between their ends. From the cysteine up to the phenylalanine, the CDR3 has a length of 14 residues. The retained sequence is limited to the CDR3, 42 bases, with the frame set at the first base.

What the work shows at the level of the full study, not this receptor alone: Significant enrichment of the disease-linked clones was reported in matched synovial fluid samples from ankylosing spondylitis patients. Some of the motif variants had been reported before in the synovial fluid and blood of reactive arthritis patients, a finding that suggests common disease-initiation mechanisms. The disease-linked clones had a CD8+ phenotype and were found at relatively low frequencies in peripheral blood. A TCR beta motif of fewer than 10 highly homologous amino acid variants appeared characteristic of blood from ankylosing spondylitis patients.

The sequence links TRBV4-1 to TRBJ2-5, with TRBD2 perhaps the D gene, on 5 matching bases. This receptor was obtained from a male donor with ankylosing spondylitis or in good health (not recorded which). Source material: blood, either unsorted or a sorted T cell fraction (not recorded which). The DNA is TGCGCCAGCAGCCAAACGGAGGCTATCGAGACCCAGTACTTC. Its coded protein is CASSQTEAIETQYF.